This T cell receptor beta chain was sequenced in a study of regulatory T cells in long-lasting Graves disease. Study-level information: Graves' patients, newly diagnosed, had taken antithyroid drugs under 3 months.

With 3 bases clipped from V and 5 bases from J, the junction kept 15 bases outside the gene matches. Germline loops: CDR1 DFQATT, CDR2 SNEGSKA (reference sequence). CDR3 length: 16 amino acids. Through Arm-PCR of CDR3 regions and iRepertoire HTBI primers, TCR beta libraries were built. Using its own MiXCR run on the multiplex PCR reads, TCRdb lists one record per CDR3 protein. Of more than 450,000 distinct CDR3 sequences in the sample, around 12% were seen once. Sample time point: newly diagnosed GD, antithyroid drugs for less than 3 months. From PBMCs, RNA was extracted and then used to make the TCR library. This clonotype was detected many times. This sample also belongs to another study, concerning T cells in Graves' hyperthyroidism and ophthalmopathy. That source reports: The HTBI set primed first-round TCR CDR3 RT-PCR.

The chain recombines TRBV20-1 with TRBJ2-7, with 8 bases matching TRBD2. This receptor was taken from a woman in her 30s with Graves disease. Sample: peripheral blood mononuclear cells (PBMCs), taken at new diagnosis, from a patient treated with antithyroid drugs. CDR3 coding DNA: TGCAGTGCTAGCAGCTTAGCGGGGACCCGTCGGGACGAGCAGTACTTC. This translates into CSASSLAGTRRDEQYF.